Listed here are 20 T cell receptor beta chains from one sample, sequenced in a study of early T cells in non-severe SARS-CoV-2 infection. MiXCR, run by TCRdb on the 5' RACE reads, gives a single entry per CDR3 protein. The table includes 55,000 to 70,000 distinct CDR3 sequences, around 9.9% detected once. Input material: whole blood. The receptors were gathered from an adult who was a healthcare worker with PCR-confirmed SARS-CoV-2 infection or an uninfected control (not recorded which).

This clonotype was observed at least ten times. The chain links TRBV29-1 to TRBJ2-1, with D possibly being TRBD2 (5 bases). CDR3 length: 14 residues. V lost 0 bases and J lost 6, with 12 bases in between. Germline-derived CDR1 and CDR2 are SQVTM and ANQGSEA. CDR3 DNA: TGCAGCGTTGAAGATCTCAGGACTTTCAATGAGCAGTTCTTC. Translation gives CSVEDLRTFNEQFF.

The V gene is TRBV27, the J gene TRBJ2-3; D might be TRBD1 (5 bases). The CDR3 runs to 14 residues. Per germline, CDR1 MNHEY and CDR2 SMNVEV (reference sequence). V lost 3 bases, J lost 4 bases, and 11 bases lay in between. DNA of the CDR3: TGTGCCAGCAGTTTCAGGGATCGGGCAGATACGCAGTATTTT. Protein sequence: CASSFRDRADTQYF.

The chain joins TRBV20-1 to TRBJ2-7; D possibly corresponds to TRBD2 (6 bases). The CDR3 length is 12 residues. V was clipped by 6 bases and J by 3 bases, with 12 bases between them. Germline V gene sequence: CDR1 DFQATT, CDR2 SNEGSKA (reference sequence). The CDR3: CSAGVADYEQYF. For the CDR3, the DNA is TGCAGTGCGGGGGTAGCGGACTACGAGCAGTACTTC.

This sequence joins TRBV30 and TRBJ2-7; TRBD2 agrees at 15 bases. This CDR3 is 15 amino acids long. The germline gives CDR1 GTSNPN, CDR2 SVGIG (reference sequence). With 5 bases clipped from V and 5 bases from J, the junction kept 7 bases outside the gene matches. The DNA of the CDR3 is TGTGCCTGGCTTGGACTAGCGGGAGGGCAAGACGAGCAGTACTTC. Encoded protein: CAWLGLAGGQDEQYF.

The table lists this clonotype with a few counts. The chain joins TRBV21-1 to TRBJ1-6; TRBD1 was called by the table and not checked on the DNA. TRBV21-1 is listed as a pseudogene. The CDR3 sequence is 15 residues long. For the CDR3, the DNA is TGTGCCAGCAGCAAAGTTACGGGGGATAATTCACCCCTCCACTTT. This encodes CASSKVTGDNSPLHF.

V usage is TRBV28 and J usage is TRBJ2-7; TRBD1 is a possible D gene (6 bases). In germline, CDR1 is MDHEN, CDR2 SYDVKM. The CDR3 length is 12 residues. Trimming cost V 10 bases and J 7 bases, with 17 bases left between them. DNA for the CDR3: TGTGCCACCAATAGACAGGCAAGAGAGCAGTACTTC. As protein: CATNRQAREQYF. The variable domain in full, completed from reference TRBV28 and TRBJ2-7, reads DVKVTQSSRYLVKRTGEKVFLECVQDMDHENMFWYRQDPGLGLRLIYFSYDVKMKEKGDIPEGYSVSREKKERFSLILESASTNQTSMYLCATNRQAREQYFGPGTRLTVT.

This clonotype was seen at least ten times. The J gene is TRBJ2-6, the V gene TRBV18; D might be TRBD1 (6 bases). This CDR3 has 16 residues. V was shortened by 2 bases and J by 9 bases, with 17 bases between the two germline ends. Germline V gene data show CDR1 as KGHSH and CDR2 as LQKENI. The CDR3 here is CASSPTQGQGGNVLTF. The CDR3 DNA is TGTGCCAGCTCACCAACCCAGGGGCAAGGTGGCAACGTCCTGACTTTC.

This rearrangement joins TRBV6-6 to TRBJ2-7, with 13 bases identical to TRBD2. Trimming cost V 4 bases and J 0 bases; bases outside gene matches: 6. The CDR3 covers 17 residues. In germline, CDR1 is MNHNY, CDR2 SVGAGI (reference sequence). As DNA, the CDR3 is TGTGCCAGCAGTTTCGGGACTAGCGGGGAACCCTCCTACGAGCAGTACTTC. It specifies CASSFGTSGEPSYEQYF.

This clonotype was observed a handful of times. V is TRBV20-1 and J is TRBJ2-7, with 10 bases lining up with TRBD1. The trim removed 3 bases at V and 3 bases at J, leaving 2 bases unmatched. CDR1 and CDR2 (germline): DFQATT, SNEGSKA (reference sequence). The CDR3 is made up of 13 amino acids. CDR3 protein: CSARGDRGYEQYF. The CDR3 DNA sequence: TGCAGTGCTAGGGGGGACAGGGGCTACGAGCAGTACTTC.

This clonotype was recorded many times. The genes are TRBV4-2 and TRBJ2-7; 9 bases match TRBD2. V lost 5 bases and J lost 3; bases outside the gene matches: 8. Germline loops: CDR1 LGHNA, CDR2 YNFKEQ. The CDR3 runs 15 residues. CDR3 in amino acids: CASSASGEAFYEQYF. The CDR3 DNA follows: TGTGCCAGCAGCGCTAGCGGGGAAGCCTTCTACGAGCAGTACTTC.

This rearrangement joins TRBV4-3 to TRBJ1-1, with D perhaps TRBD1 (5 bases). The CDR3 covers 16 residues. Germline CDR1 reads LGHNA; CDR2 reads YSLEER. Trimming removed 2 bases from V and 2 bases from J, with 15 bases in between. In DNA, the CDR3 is TGCGCCAGCAGCCAAAAAAGGGGATCCCTCAACACTGAAGCTTTCTTT. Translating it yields CASSQKRGSLNTEAFF.

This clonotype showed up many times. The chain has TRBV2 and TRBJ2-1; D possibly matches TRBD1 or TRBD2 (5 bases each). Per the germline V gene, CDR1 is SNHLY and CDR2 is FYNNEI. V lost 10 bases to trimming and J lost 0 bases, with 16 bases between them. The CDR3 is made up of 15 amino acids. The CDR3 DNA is TGTGCCACTCGCCGGGACGGAAGCTCCTACAATGAGCAGTTCTTC. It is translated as CATRRDGSSYNEQFF.

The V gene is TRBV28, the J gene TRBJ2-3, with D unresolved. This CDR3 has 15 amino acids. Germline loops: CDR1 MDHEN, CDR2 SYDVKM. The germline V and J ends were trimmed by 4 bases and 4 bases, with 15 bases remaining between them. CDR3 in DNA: TGTGCCAGCAGTTCCACGTTTCCGGCCGCAGATACGCAGTATTTT. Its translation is CASSSTFPAADTQYF. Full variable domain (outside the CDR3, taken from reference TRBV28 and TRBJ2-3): DVKVTQSSRYLVKRTGEKVFLECVQDMDHENMFWYRQDPGLGLRLIYFSYDVKMKEKGDIPEGYSVSREKKERFSLILESASTNQTSMYLCASSSTFPAADTQYFGPGTRLTVL.

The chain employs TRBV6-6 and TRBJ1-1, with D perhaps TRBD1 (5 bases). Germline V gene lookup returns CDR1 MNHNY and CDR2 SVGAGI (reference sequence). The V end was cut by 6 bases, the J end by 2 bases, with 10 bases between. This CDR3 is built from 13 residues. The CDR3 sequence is CASSKTENTEAFF. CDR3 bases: TGTGCCAGCAGCAAGACAGAAAACACTGAAGCTTTCTTT.

CDR3: CASSVASGTQETQYF. CDR3 nucleotides: TGTGCCAGCAGCGTAGCTAGCGGGACACAAGAGACCCAGTACTTC. The rearrangement links TRBV9 to TRBJ2-5, with TRBD2 matching 9 bases. V lost 0 bases and J lost 2; bases outside the gene matches: 2. The length of the CDR3 is 15 residues. Germline lookup yields CDR1 SGDLS and CDR2 YYNGEE.

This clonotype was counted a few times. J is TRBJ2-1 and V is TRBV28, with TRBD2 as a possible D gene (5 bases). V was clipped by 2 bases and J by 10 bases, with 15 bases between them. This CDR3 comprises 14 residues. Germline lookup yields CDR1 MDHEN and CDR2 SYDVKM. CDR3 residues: CASSLKLVRVEQFF. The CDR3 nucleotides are TGTGCCAGCAGTTTAAAACTAGTTCGTGTCGAGCAGTTCTTC.

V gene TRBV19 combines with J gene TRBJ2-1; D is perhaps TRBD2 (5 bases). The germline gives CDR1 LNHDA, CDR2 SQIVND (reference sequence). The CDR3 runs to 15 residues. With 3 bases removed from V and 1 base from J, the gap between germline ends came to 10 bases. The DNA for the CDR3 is TGTGCCAGTAGTATCCTCCGGGATTCCTACAATGAGCAGTTCTTC. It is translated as CASSILRDSYNEQFF.

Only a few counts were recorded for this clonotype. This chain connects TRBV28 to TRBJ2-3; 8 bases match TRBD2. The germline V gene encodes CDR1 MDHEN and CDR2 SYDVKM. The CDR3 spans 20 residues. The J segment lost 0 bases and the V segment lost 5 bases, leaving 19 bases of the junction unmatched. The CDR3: CASSTRRGAQQKTSTDTQYF. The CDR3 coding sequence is TGTGCCAGCAGTACCCGGCGGGGGGCACAGCAGAAAACTAGCACAGATACGCAGTATTTT. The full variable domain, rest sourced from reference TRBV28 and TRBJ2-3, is DVKVTQSSRYLVKRTGEKVFLECVQDMDHENMFWYRQDPGLGLRLIYFSYDVKMKEKGDIPEGYSVSREKKERFSLILESASTNQTSMYLCASSTRRGAQQKTSTDTQYFGPGTRLTVL.

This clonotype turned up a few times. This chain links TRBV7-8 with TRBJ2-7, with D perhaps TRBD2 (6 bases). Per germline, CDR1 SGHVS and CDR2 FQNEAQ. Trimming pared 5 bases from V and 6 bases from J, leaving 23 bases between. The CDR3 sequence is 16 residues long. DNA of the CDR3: TGTGCCAGCAGCCCCCACCTCCGGGGGAAGTTTAGCGAGCAGTACTTC. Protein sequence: CASSPHLRGKFSEQYF.

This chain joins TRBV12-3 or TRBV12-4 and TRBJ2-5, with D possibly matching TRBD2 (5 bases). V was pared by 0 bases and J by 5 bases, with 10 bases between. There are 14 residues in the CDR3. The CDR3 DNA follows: TGTGCCAGCAGTTTAGCGGGAGAATTGGAGACCCAGTACTTC. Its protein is CASSLAGELETQYF.